One sample yielded the 31 T cell receptor beta chains listed below, sequenced in a study of T-cell reconstitution after alpha-beta-depleted transplantation in children. For TCRbeta, the library was prepared with unique molecular identifiers. TCRdb re-derived calls from the PCR reads in MiXCR, one entry per CDR3 protein. In the table there are 450,000 to 550,000 distinct CDR3 sequences, 9.5% to 12% of which are singletons. Sequencing used PBMCs, mostly from graft donor cells, obtained 180 days after TCRalphabeta/CD19-depleted stem cell transplant. These receptors originate from a female patient younger than 10 who had a stem cell transplant for aplastic anemia, so the T cells may come from the graft donor.

This clonotype has more than one count but fewer than ten. The rearrangement joins TRBV4-3 to TRBJ1-5, with no clear D. There are 16 residues in the CDR3. Per germline, CDR1 LGHNA and CDR2 YSLEER. V shed 0 bases and J shed 11 bases, with 20 bases lying between them. CDR3 bases: TGCGCCAGCAGCCAAGACTGGTCTGGGTACACGGGAGCCCAGCATTTT. Protein: CASSQDWSGYTGAQHF.

The rearrangement joins TRBV28 to TRBJ1-4; TRBD1 matches 7 bases. The ends lost 7 bases at V and 5 bases at J; junction bases unmatched: 13. The CDR3 runs to 16 residues. Germline CDR1 MDHEN, CDR2 SYDVKM. The CDR3 here is CASNPLQGRGNEKLFF. CDR3 nucleotides: TGTGCCAGCAATCCACTGCAGGGCAGGGGGAATGAAAAACTGTTTTTT.

The genes are TRBV6-1 and TRBJ2-1; tentatively, D is TRBD2 (5 bases). V lost 3 bases and J 7 bases, leaving 16 bases between the germline ends. This CDR3 is 15 amino acids long. Germline V gene sequence: CDR1 MNHNS, CDR2 SASEGT. CDR3 DNA sequence: TGTGCCAGCAGTGACCAATCTGCCGGGAATAATGAGCAGTTCTTC. Translation gives CASSDQSAGNNEQFF.

The chain joins TRBV7-8 to TRBJ1-2, with D uncertain. Per germline, CDR1 SGHVS and CDR2 FQNEAQ. V lost 2 bases and J lost 2, with 9 bases in between. The CDR3 consists of 14 residues. The CDR3, as DNA: TGTGCCAGCAGCTTAAGTCAGAGAAACTATGGCTACACCTTC. It translates to CASSLSQRNYGYTF. Using reference TRBV7-8 and TRBJ1-2 for the parts outside the CDR3, the full variable domain is GAGVSQSPRYKVAKRGQDVALRCDPISGHVSLFWYQQALGQGPEFLTYFQNEAQLDKSGLPSDRFFAERPEGSVSTLKIQRTQQEDSAVYLCASSLSQRNYGYTFGSGTRLTVV.

The chain has TRBV4-1 and TRBJ2-1; D not certain. CDR3 length equals 16 residues. The V end lost 4 bases, the J end lost 0 bases, and 13 bases lay between the germline ends. CDR1 is MGHRA, CDR2 YSYEKL, per germline. The CDR3 DNA sequence: TGCGCCAGCAGCCTCTGGGCGGAGAGCTCCTACAATGAGCAGTTCTTC. This encodes CASSLWAESSYNEQFF.

The chain has TRBV27 and TRBJ1-1; 8 bases agree with TRBD1. V gave up 3 bases and J gave up 3 bases; unmatched junction bases: 3. CDR1 MNHEY and CDR2 SMNVEV come from the germline V gene (reference sequence). The CDR3 totals 14 residues. In DNA, the CDR3 is TGTGCCAGCAGTTTTTCAGGGGGCTACACTGAAGCTTTCTTT. Its translation: CASSFSGGYTEAFF.

Here the CDR3 DNA reads TGCGCCAGCAGCCAAGAACCAGAGCATTGGGAGCTGTTTTTT. Protein: CASSQEPEHWELFF. This rearrangement joins TRBV4-3 to TRBJ2-2; D not resolved. CDR1 and CDR2 from the germline V gene are LGHNA and YSLEER. The CDR3 is made up of 14 amino acids. V lost 0 bases to trimming and J lost 9 bases, with 11 bases between them.

The rearrangement joins TRBV11-2 to TRBJ1-6, with TRBD1 matching 9 bases. This CDR3 is built from 18 residues. Germline V gene lookup returns CDR1 SGHAT and CDR2 FQNNGV. The junction had 15 bases not matched to a gene; V was cut back by 2 bases and J by 10 bases. CDR3 sequence reads: CASSLLPKGTGISSPLHF. CDR3 bases: TGTGCCAGCAGCTTACTCCCAAAAGGGACAGGGATTTCCTCACCCCTCCACTTT. Combining the CDR3 with reference TRBV11-2 and TRBJ1-6 gives the whole variable domain EAGVAQSPRYKIIEKRQSVAFWCNPISGHATLYWYQQILGQGPKLLIQFQNNGVVDDSQLPKDRFSAERLKGVDSTLKIQPAKLEDSAVYLCASSLLPKGTGISSPLHFGNGTRLTVT.

This clonotype was seen ten or more times. The V call is TRBV18, the J call TRBJ1-5; D uncertain. Trimming stripped 2 bases from V and 4 bases from J, with 6 bases between. This CDR3 has 13 amino acids. CDR1 KGHSH and CDR2 LQKENI come from the germline V gene. The CDR3: CASSPNANQPQHF. As DNA, the CDR3 is TGTGCCAGCTCACCAAATGCAAATCAGCCCCAGCATTTT.

The V call is TRBV5-1, the J call TRBJ2-4; D is possibly TRBD1 (5 bases). V lost 0 bases and J 3 bases, leaving 7 bases between the germline ends. Per germline, CDR1 SGHRS and CDR2 YFSETQ. The length of the CDR3 is 14 residues. Written as DNA, the CDR3 is TGCGCCAGCAGCTTGGTAGGGGTCAAAAACATTCAGTACTTC. As protein: CASSLVGVKNIQYF.

A few counts support this clonotype. This chain connects TRBV30 to TRBJ2-7; D is unresolved. CDR1 is GTSNPN, CDR2 SVGIG, per germline (reference sequence). The CDR3 spans 11 residues. The V gene lost 5 bases and the J gene lost 1 base, with 6 bases spanning the gap. The CDR3 coding sequence is TGTGCCTGGGCGGCTTCCTACGAGCAGTACTTC. Its protein product is CAWAASYEQYF.

This clonotype was observed a few times. The chain couples TRBV5-1 to TRBJ2-5, with 7 bases identical to TRBD1. CDR1 SGHRS and CDR2 YFSETQ come from the germline V gene. This CDR3 spans 16 amino acids. After removal of 4 bases from V and 0 bases from J, the junction contained 9 bases not matched to a gene. CDR3 protein: CASSKYAGTDQETQYF. The CDR3 DNA is TGCGCCAGCAGCAAATACGCCGGGACAGACCAAGAGACCCAGTACTTC.

The chain recombines TRBV27 with TRBJ2-3; TRBD2 agrees at 7 bases. CDR3 size: 16 residues. Germline CDR1 reads MNHEY; CDR2 reads SMNVEV (reference sequence). V shed 5 bases, J shed 4 bases, and the junction held 12 bases outside the gene matches. The CDR3 DNA follows: TGTGCCAGCAGTACCGGGACTATCAGCCAGCCAGATACGCAGTATTTT. It is translated as CASSTGTISQPDTQYF.

In its sample, this clonotype was seen a few times. The rearrangement uses TRBV5-1 and TRBJ2-7, with no clear D. Germline V gene lookup returns CDR1 SGHRS and CDR2 YFSETQ. CDR3 length: 14 amino acids. V was cut by 0 bases and J by 3 bases, with 10 bases left in between. The CDR3 nucleotides are TGCGCCAGCAGCTTGGAGGGATTCTACTACGAGCAGTACTTC. Translation gives CASSLEGFYYEQYF. Drawing the rest from reference TRBV5-1 and TRBJ2-7, the complete variable domain is KAGVTQTPRYLIKTRGQQVTLSCSPISGHRSVSWYQQTPGQGLQFLFEYFSETQRNKGNFPGRFSGRQFSNSRSEMNVSTLELGDSALYLCASSLEGFYYEQYFGPGTRLTVT.

This chain joins TRBV29-1 and TRBJ1-1; no firm D call. The CDR3 is 12 residues long. Germline assignment: CDR1 SQVTM and CDR2 ANQGSEA. V was shortened by 6 bases and J by 1 base, with 9 bases between the two germline ends. In DNA form, the CDR3 reads TGCAGCGTGATTTGGAGGAACACTGAAGCTTTCTTT. It is translated as CSVIWRNTEAFF.

The chain carries TRBV29-1 and TRBJ2-3; unclear D gene. The CDR3 sequence is 16 residues long. Germline V CDR1 and CDR2: SQVTM, ANQGSEA. V shed 3 bases and J shed 6 bases, with 22 bases lying between them. CDR3 protein: CSVDGMVRTLEDTQYF. The CDR3 coding sequence is TGCAGCGTTGATGGAATGGTTCGGACCTTAGAGGATACGCAGTATTTT.

In this sample, this clonotype turned up a few times. The chain employs TRBV3-1 and TRBJ2-2; 12 nucleotides align to TRBD1. Germline CDR1 reads LGHDT; CDR2 reads YNNKEL (reference sequence). This CDR3 contains 16 residues. V gave up 4 bases and J gave up 3 bases; unmatched junction bases: 3. The CDR3 DNA follows: TGTGCCAGCAGCCTCGGGACAGGGGGCTACACCGGGGAGCTGTTTTTT. It translates to CASSLGTGGYTGELFF.

This clonotype was counted many times. The rearrangement joins TRBV12-3 or TRBV12-4 to TRBJ2-1, with D tentatively TRBD2 (6 bases). V lost 3 bases, J lost 9 bases, and 15 bases lay in between. CDR3 length: 14 amino acids. CDR3 region: CASSFVRDFGEQFF. The CDR3 DNA reads TGTGCCAGCAGTTTTGTCAGGGACTTCGGTGAGCAGTTCTTC.

There are a few counts of this clonotype. The chain employs TRBV7-2 and TRBJ1-1, with D uncertain. CDR3 size: 14 residues. V dropped 2 bases and J dropped 0 bases, with 7 bases sitting between them. Germline assignment: CDR1 SGHTA and CDR2 FQGNSA. The CDR3 DNA reads as TGTGCCAGCAGCTTATGGGCAGTGAACACTGAAGCTTTCTTT. Amino acids: CASSLWAVNTEAFF. Complete variable domain (other parts from reference TRBV7-2 and TRBJ1-1): GAGVSQSPSNKVTEKGKDVELRCDPISGHTALYWYRQSLGQGLEFLIYFQGNSAPDKSGLPSDRFSAERTGGSVSTLTIQRTQQEDSAVYLCASSLWAVNTEAFFGQGTRLTVV.

The V call is TRBV28, the J call TRBJ2-5; 7 nucleotides line up with TRBD1. This CDR3 contains 15 residues. Germline V CDR1 and CDR2: MDHEN, SYDVKM. The ends lost 5 bases at V and 0 bases at J; junction bases unmatched: 6. CDR3 sequence reads: CASSPSTGHQETQYF. CDR3 DNA: TGTGCCAGCAGTCCCTCGACAGGGCACCAAGAGACCCAGTACTTC.

This clonotype was recorded a few times. The chain carries TRBV14 and TRBJ2-7, with D hard to call. V was shortened by 4 bases and J by 2 bases, with 18 bases between the two germline ends. CDR1 and CDR2 from the germline V gene are SGHDN and FVKESK. This CDR3 spans 16 amino acids. In DNA, the CDR3 is TGTGCCAGCAGCCCCTGGCCGTTGCGCTCCCCCTACGAGCAGTACTTC. It translates to CASSPWPLRSPYEQYF. Using reference TRBV14 and TRBJ2-7 for the parts outside the CDR3, the full variable domain is EAGVTQFPSHSVIEKGQTVTLRCDPISGHDNLYWYRRVMGKEIKFLLHFVKESKQDESGMPNNRFLAERTGGTYSTLKVQPAELEDSGVYFCASSPWPLRSPYEQYFGPGTRLTVT.

In this sample, this clonotype turned up many times. This rearrangement joins TRBV28 to TRBJ2-1, with TRBD2 matching 13 bases. The CDR3 extends over 15 amino acids. Trimming removed 7 bases from V and 7 bases from J; junction bases left unmatched: 7. Germline CDR1 MDHEN, CDR2 SYDVKM. The CDR3 coding sequence is TGTGCCAGCAATTATTGGGGACTAGCGGGAAATGAGCAGTTCTTC. This codes for CASNYWGLAGNEQFF.

The chain carries TRBV4-2 and TRBJ2-1; 8 bases are a match to TRBD1. Germline V gene sequence: CDR1 LGHNA, CDR2 YNFKEQ. The CDR3 length is 18 residues. V was pared by 1 base and J by 7 bases, with 15 bases of the junction left unmatched. The CDR3 DNA reads TGTGCCAGCAGCCAAGGTAGAGACCGGGACAGGCCCGGGAATGAGCAGTTCTTC. It specifies CASSQGRDRDRPGNEQFF.

This clonotype showed up many times. The chain combines TRBV6-1 with TRBJ2-2; D is unclear. The CDR3 totals 13 residues. The germline CDR1 and CDR2 sequences are MNHNS and SASEGT. Trimming cost V 7 bases and J 0 bases, with 6 bases left between them. CDR3 bases: TGTGCCAGCAACCTGGCGAACACCGGGGAGCTGTTTTTT. Residues: CASNLANTGELFF.

In its sample, this clonotype was seen a few times. V gene TRBV10-3 combines with J gene TRBJ2-1, with 8 bases matching TRBD1. The CDR3 runs 14 residues. Unmatched junction bases numbered 5, after V lost 7 bases and J lost 3 bases. Per the germline V gene, CDR1 is ENHRY and CDR2 is SYGVKD. CDR3 in amino acids: CAIKRQGFYNEQFF. The CDR3 DNA follows: TGTGCCATCAAAAGACAGGGGTTCTACAATGAGCAGTTCTTC.

CDR3 nucleotides: TGTGCCAGCAGCTTTATCGGACTAGCGGGAGTCGATGAGCAGTTCTTC. It yields the protein CASSFIGLAGVDEQFF. This chain joins TRBV7-9 and TRBJ2-1; 13 nucleotides agree with TRBD2. CDR1 SEHNR and CDR2 FQNEAQ come from the germline V gene (reference sequence). The CDR3 is made up of 16 amino acids. V gave up 3 bases and J gave up 8 bases; unmatched junction bases: 7.

CDR3 amino acids: CATSAPNEQFF. The CDR3 nucleotides are TGTGCCACCTCCGCCCCTAATGAGCAGTTCTTC. V and J are TRBV19 and TRBJ2-1, with D unclear. CDR1 and CDR2 from the germline V gene are LNHDA and SQIVND (reference sequence). V was shortened by 10 bases and J by 7 bases, with 11 bases between the two germline ends. The CDR3 totals 11 residues.

At least ten counts were recorded for this clonotype. The V gene is TRBV18, the J gene TRBJ1-2, with 7 bases lining up with TRBD1. CDR3 size: 13 residues. Looked up from germline, CDR1 is KGHSH and CDR2 is LQKENI. Unmatched junction bases numbered 2, after V lost 3 bases and J lost 4 bases. Here the CDR3 DNA reads TGTGCCAGCTCACCTCGACAGGGCTATGGCTACACCTTC. It encodes CASSPRQGYGYTF.

This clonotype was seen only a few times. The chain is built from TRBV2 and TRBJ2-7; no clear D. Germline V gene sequence: CDR1 SNHLY, CDR2 FYNNEI. V dropped 6 bases and J dropped 3 bases, with 9 bases sitting between them. CDR3 size: 12 residues. CDR3 sequence: CASSPDLYEQYF. In DNA, the CDR3 is TGTGCCAGCAGCCCCGACCTCTACGAGCAGTACTTC. The full variable domain, in which reference TRBV2 and TRBJ2-7 provide the parts outside the CDR3, is EPEVTQTPSHQVTQMGQEVILRCVPISNHLYFYWYRQILGQKVEFLVSFYNNEISEKSEIFDDQFSVERPDGSNFTLKIRSTKLEDSAMYFCASSPDLYEQYFGPGTRLTVT.

This sequence joins TRBV5-1 and TRBJ1-4; D remains unclear. Germline CDR1 SGHRS, CDR2 YFSETQ. V was pared by 0 bases and J by 7 bases, with 13 bases between. This CDR3 contains 15 residues. The CDR3 region has the DNA TGCGCCAGCAGCTTGGGCCCCCAAGGGAGTGAAAAACTGTTTTTT. As protein: CASSLGPQGSEKLFF.

This chain uses TRBV7-2 with TRBJ2-1, with a weak D call TRBD1 (6 bases). V lost 3 bases and J lost 3, with 12 bases in between. The CDR3 consists of 15 residues. Germline lookup yields CDR1 SGHTA and CDR2 FQGNSA. CDR3 coding DNA: TGTGCCAGCAGCTTCACCGGGACAATCTACAATGAGCAGTTCTTC. It specifies CASSFTGTIYNEQFF.